These 7 T cell receptor beta chains came from one sample sequenced in a study of shared T cell receptors in the human thymus. Using immunoSEQ multiplex PCR, the repertoire was profiled, and TCRdb retains in-frame clones only, with some absent. The sample carries 600,000 or so clones, 87% recorded once. Another study also made use of these data, one on human thymus T cells.

The sequencing sample was made of thymocytes. The receptors originated from a boy in the first two years of life with a congenital heart defect.

The gene calls are TRBV5-6 and TRBJ2-3; the D gene is possibly TRBD2 (5 bases). V was shortened by 4 bases and J by 0 bases, with 18 bases between the two germline ends. Germline lookup yields CDR1 SGHDT and CDR2 YYEEEE. This CDR3 is 17 amino acids long. CDR3 bases: TGTGCCAGCAGCCCGCCGGGGAGCGGCCCTAGCACAGATACGCAGTATTTT. Residues: CASSPPGSGPSTDTQYF.

Regarding this clone: Other DNA sequences from this sample encode an identical CDR3 as well. The V call is TRBV5-4, the J call TRBJ2-7; 12 bases fit TRBD1. Germline trimming cut 2 bases from V and 2 bases from J; bases unmatched to any gene: 5. CDR3 size: 16 residues. Germline V CDR1 and CDR2: SGHNT, YYREEE (reference sequence). This CDR3 reads CASSFLGDRGPYEQYF. In DNA, the CDR3 is TGTGCCAGCAGCTTTTTGGGGGACAGGGGGCCCTACGAGCAGTACTTC.

The gene calls are TRBV2 and TRBJ1-5; 8 nucleotides align to TRBD1. The CDR3 is 14 amino acids. V lost 3 bases, J lost 7 bases, and 5 bases stayed unmatched. Germline CDR1 and CDR2: SNHLY and FYNNEI. In DNA, the CDR3 is TGTGCCAGCAGTGACAGGGGGCCTGGGCAGCCCCAGCATTTT. Its translation: CASSDRGPGQPQHF.

The chain joins TRBV28 to TRBJ2-5, with 10 bases identical to TRBD2. The length of the CDR3 is 15 residues. Germline values: CDR1 MDHEN, CDR2 SYDVKM. V trimming: 6 bases; J trimming: 6 bases; junction bases outside the gene matches: 10. CDR3 residues: CASSPRPSGGKTQYF. As DNA, the CDR3 is TGTGCCAGCAGCCCGCGTCCTAGCGGGGGCAAGACCCAGTACTTC. Using reference TRBV28 and TRBJ2-5 for the parts outside the CDR3, the full variable domain is DVKVTQSSRYLVKRTGEKVFLECVQDMDHENMFWYRQDPGLGLRLIYFSYDVKMKEKGDIPEGYSVSREKKERFSLILESASTNQTSMYLCASSPRPSGGKTQYFGPGTRLLVL.

The genes are TRBV28 and TRBJ1-5, with unresolved D. The CDR3 extends over 14 amino acids. Deletions cut 0 bases from V and 8 bases from J, with 11 bases between. Germline values: CDR1 MDHEN, CDR2 SYDVKM. This CDR3 is CASSLWGEGKPQHF. The CDR3 bases are TGTGCCAGCAGTTTATGGGGCGAGGGAAAGCCCCAGCATTTT.

The chain employs TRBV2 and TRBJ1-2; TRBD1 matches 8 bases. V lost 1 base to trimming and J lost 5 bases; unmatched junction nucleotides: 3. The CDR3 runs 14 residues. Germline CDR1 SNHLY, CDR2 FYNNEI. The CDR3 nucleotides are TGTGCCAGCAGTGAAGGGGACAGGAGTTATGGCTACACCTTC. Amino acids: CASSEGDRSYGYTF.

The J gene is TRBJ1-4, the V gene TRBV27, with D tentatively TRBD1 (6 bases). Germline V gene data show CDR1 as MNHEY and CDR2 as SMNVEV (reference sequence). CDR3 length equals 18 residues. V shed 4 bases and J shed 7 bases, with 25 bases lying between them. CDR3 region: CASSSRDTAHRHGEKLFF. CDR3 sequence (DNA): TGTGCCAGCAGTTCCCGGGACACAGCGCATCGTCATGGTGAAAAACTGTTTTTT.